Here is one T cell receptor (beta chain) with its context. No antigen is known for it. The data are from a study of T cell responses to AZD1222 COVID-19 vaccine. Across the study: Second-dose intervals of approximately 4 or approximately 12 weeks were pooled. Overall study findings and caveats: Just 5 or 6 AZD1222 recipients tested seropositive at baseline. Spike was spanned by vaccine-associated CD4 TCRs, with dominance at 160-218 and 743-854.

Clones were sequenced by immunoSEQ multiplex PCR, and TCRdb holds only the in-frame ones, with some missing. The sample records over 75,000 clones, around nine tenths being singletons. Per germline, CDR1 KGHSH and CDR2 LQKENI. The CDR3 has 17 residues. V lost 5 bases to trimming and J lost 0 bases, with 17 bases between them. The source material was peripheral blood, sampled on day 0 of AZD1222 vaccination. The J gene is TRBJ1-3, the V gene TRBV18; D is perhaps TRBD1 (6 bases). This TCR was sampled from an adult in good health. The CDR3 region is CASSLTGDGYSGNTIYF. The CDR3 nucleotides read TGTGCCAGCTCATTGACAGGTGATGGATACTCTGGAAACACCATATATTTT.